Below are 30 T cell receptor beta chains sequenced from a single sample in a study of low-dose radiotherapy and immunotherapy resistance in tumors. Time point noted: before trial treatment. TRAV- and TRBV-specific primers primed first-strand cDNA, covering alpha and beta chains. For amplifying TCRs, the PCR ran for approximately 21 cycles with Phusion, which was used together with a constant-region primer and the adapter on the V primers. TCRdb redid the calling of the reads with MiXCR, one entry per CDR3 protein. The sample holds tens of thousands of distinct CDR3 sequences; around 30% are singletons and the top ten take 11%. The sample consisted of PBMCs, taken before treatment. Receptors were obtained from a female donor with ovarian cancer.

This clonotype was seen at least ten times. V usage is TRBV20-1 and J usage is TRBJ2-5; D is perhaps TRBD1 (6 bases). This CDR3 comprises 12 residues. Germline CDR1 DFQATT, CDR2 SNEGSKA (reference sequence). With 3 bases removed from V and 5 bases from J, the gap between germline ends came to 10 bases. CDR3 residues: CSARFQGETQYF. CDR3 sequence (DNA): TGCAGTGCTAGGTTCCAGGGGGAGACCCAGTACTTC.

This chain joins TRBV6-8 and TRBJ2-1; D unresolved. Trimming took off 7 bases at V and 4 bases at J, with 20 bases between the two ends. Germline-derived CDR1 and CDR2 are MNHGY and SAAAGT. The CDR3 spans 16 residues. The CDR3 here is CASKKDPGIGYNEQFF. The CDR3 bases are TGTGCCAGCAAGAAGGACCCAGGAATAGGGTACAATGAGCAGTTCTTC.

This clonotype was seen many times. The rearrangement links TRBV12-3 or TRBV12-4 to TRBJ2-1, with 8 bases identical to TRBD2. The CDR3 is 14 amino acids. The J segment lost 7 bases and the V segment lost 3 bases, leaving 5 bases of the junction unmatched. The CDR3 DNA sequence: TGTGCCAGCAGTTTCGGGGGGGTGGGGAATGAGCAGTTCTTC. Translation: CASSFGGVGNEQFF.

The V call is TRBV6-6, the J call TRBJ2-7, with D possibly TRBD1 on 5 matching bases. The CDR3 consists of 15 residues. The germline gives CDR1 MNHNY, CDR2 SVGAGI (reference sequence). V was pared by 5 bases and J by 0 bases, with 14 bases between. The CDR3 nucleotides read TGTGCCAGCAGTGTCGACAGCGTAAGCTCCTACGAGCAGTACTTC. Translating it yields CASSVDSVSSYEQYF.

Many counts were recorded for this clonotype. The chain joins TRBV3-1 to TRBJ2-7; 7 bases agree with TRBD1. This CDR3 comprises 11 residues. Germline V gene data show CDR1 as LGHDT and CDR2 as YNNKEL (reference sequence). V dropped 11 bases and J dropped 3; count of bases not matched to a gene: 4. CDR3 bases: TGTGCCTCACGACAGGGCTACGAGCAGTACTTC. It is translated as CASRQGYEQYF.

The gene calls are TRBV29-1 and TRBJ2-2, with no clear D. Trimming shortened V by 4 bases and J by 3 bases, and 9 bases separated the two germline ends. The CDR3 sequence is 13 residues long. Germline V gene lookup returns CDR1 SQVTM and CDR2 ANQGSEA. In DNA form, the CDR3 reads TGCAGCGTTGTAGGTGGTCACACCGGGGAGCTGTTTTTT. It specifies CSVVGGHTGELFF.

The chain recombines TRBV30 with TRBJ2-3; TRBD2 matches 10 bases. Germline assignment: CDR1 GTSNPN and CDR2 SVGIG (reference sequence). V gave up 5 bases and J gave up 6 bases; unmatched junction bases: 5. The CDR3 covers 13 residues. The CDR3, as DNA: TGTGCCTGGGCTAGCGGGAGAATCGATACGCAGTATTTT. As protein: CAWASGRIDTQYF.

In its sample, this clonotype was seen many times. The CDR3 is CASSGGLQGLEGTEAFF. The CDR3 DNA sequence: TGCGCCAGCAGCGGTGGATTACAGGGCCTTGAAGGTACTGAAGCTTTCTTT. This chain joins TRBV5-1 and TRBJ1-1; weak D call: TRBD1 (6 bases). Germline values: CDR1 SGHRS, CDR2 YFSETQ. CDR3 length: 17 amino acids. Trimming cost V 4 bases and J 5 bases, with 24 bases left between them.

There are many counts of this clonotype. The chain employs TRBV3-1 and TRBJ1-1; a possible D gene is TRBD1 (6 bases). V shed 1 base and J shed 4 bases, with 16 bases lying between them. CDR3 length equals 16 residues. In germline, CDR1 is LGHDT, CDR2 YNNKEL (reference sequence). The CDR3 DNA is TGTGCCAGCAGCCAAGGAGAACAGGGTGCCTCCACTGAAGCTTTCTTT. Protein product: CASSQGEQGASTEAFF.

V is TRBV5-1 and J is TRBJ2-7; tentatively, D is TRBD1 (5 bases). The V gene's germline CDR1 is SGHRS and CDR2 YFSETQ. Between the trimmed V and J ends, which lost 4 bases and 2 bases, there was a span of 7 bases. CDR3 length: 12 amino acids. The CDR3 loop reads CASSDSTYEQYF. In nucleotides, the CDR3 is TGCGCCAGCAGCGACAGTACCTACGAGCAGTACTTC. The whole variable domain, remainder taken from reference TRBV5-1 and TRBJ2-7, is KAGVTQTPRYLIKTRGQQVTLSCSPISGHRSVSWYQQTPGQGLQFLFEYFSETQRNKGNFPGRFSGRQFSNSRSEMNVSTLELGDSALYLCASSDSTYEQYFGPGTRLTVT.

Points on this clonotype: A read error likely explains this, since a far larger clone differs by one base. The V gene is TRBV4-3, the J gene TRBJ1-5; D unclear. Per the germline V gene, CDR1 is LGHNA and CDR2 is YSLEER. The CDR3 sequence is 14 residues long. The CDR3 DNA follows: TGCGCCAGCAGCCCCAGGTATAGCAATCAGCCCCGGCATTTT. Amino acids: CASSPRYSNQPRHF.

The chain carries TRBV6-5 and TRBJ1-1; weak D call: TRBD1 (5 bases). The CDR3 is 14 residues long. CDR1 is MNHEY, CDR2 SVGAGI, per germline. Deletions cut 2 bases from V and 4 bases from J, with 11 bases between. The CDR3 DNA follows: TGTGCCAGCAGTTACCTGGGACGGACCACTGAAGCTTTCTTT. Translating gives CASSYLGRTTEAFF.

The J gene is TRBJ2-7, the V gene TRBV19; D not resolved. V shed 10 bases and J shed 2 bases, with 9 bases lying between them. This CDR3 spans 11 amino acids. Per germline, CDR1 LNHDA and CDR2 SQIVND (reference sequence). CDR3 in DNA: TGTGCCACGGGCGAGACCTACGAGCAGTACTTC. It is translated as CATGETYEQYF.

The chain has TRBV12-3 or TRBV12-4 and TRBJ2-1, with 10 nucleotides matching TRBD2. This CDR3 has 14 residues. V dropped 6 bases and J dropped 9; count of bases not matched to a gene: 8. The CDR3 sequence: CASSRTASGGEQFF. The CDR3 DNA sequence: TGTGCCAGCAGCCGGACGGCTAGCGGGGGTGAGCAGTTCTTC.

This clonotype was observed many times. The chain employs TRBV28 and TRBJ2-2; TRBD2 is a possible D gene (5 bases). The CDR3 sequence is 15 residues long. Germline V gene sequence: CDR1 MDHEN, CDR2 SYDVKM. The V and J ends lost 9 bases and 6 bases respectively, with 20 bases between them. CDR3 in amino acids: CASYTGKTKPGELFF. The CDR3 DNA reads as TGTGCCAGTTACACGGGGAAAACGAAACCCGGGGAGCTGTTTTTT.

This clonotype occurred many times. The genes are TRBV20-1 and TRBJ2-5; 13 nucleotides agree with TRBD2. Trimming at V came to 6 bases and at J to 4 bases, leaving 8 bases not matched to a gene. The V gene's germline CDR1 is DFQATT and CDR2 SNEGSKA (reference sequence). The CDR3 spans 15 residues. CDR3 bases: TGCAGTGCGCCGCGGACTAGCGGGAGTGGAGAGACCCAGTACTTC. Encoded protein: CSAPRTSGSGETQYF.

This clonotype was detected ten times or more. The J gene is TRBJ1-1, the V gene TRBV12-3 or TRBV12-4; the D is unclear. CDR3 size: 13 residues. With 4 bases removed from V and 4 bases from J, the gap between germline ends came to 10 bases. The DNA for the CDR3 is TGTGCCAGCAGTTCCCGGTGGGGCACTGAAGCTTTCTTT. As protein: CASSSRWGTEAFF.

This clonotype was seen ten or more times. The rearrangement joins TRBV4-1 to TRBJ2-7; D remains unclear. V was cut by 0 bases and J by 3 bases, with 12 bases left in between. The CDR3 totals 15 residues. Germline values: CDR1 MGHRA, CDR2 YSYEKL. CDR3 loop: CASSQDRSAYYEQYF. CDR3 DNA sequence: TGCGCCAGCAGCCAAGATCGGTCAGCCTACTACGAGCAGTACTTC.

There are many counts of this clonotype. The rearrangement uses TRBV20-1 and TRBJ2-1; possibly TRBD2 for D (6 bases). Deletions cut 6 bases from V and 4 bases from J, with 16 bases between. This CDR3 comprises 14 residues. Germline values: CDR1 DFQATT, CDR2 SNEGSKA (reference sequence). The CDR3 DNA follows: TGCAGTGCCCACCCCGGGGGAGGATACAATGAGCAGTTCTTC. Translating it yields CSAHPGGGYNEQFF.

This clonotype was seen ten or more times. The chain recombines TRBV7-9 with TRBJ2-6, with 7 bases fitting TRBD1. The CDR3 is made up of 19 amino acids. The trim removed 5 bases at V and 2 bases at J, leaving 15 bases unmatched. CDR1 is SEHNR, CDR2 FQNEAQ, per germline (reference sequence). The chain's CDR3 is CASSPGLSGQRPGANVLTF. The CDR3 DNA is TGTGCCAGCAGCCCAGGTCTATCGGGACAGAGGCCTGGGGCCAACGTCCTGACTTTC.

The chain uses TRBV12-3 or TRBV12-4 and TRBJ2-1, with D hard to call. The V and J ends lost 3 bases and 10 bases respectively, with 7 bases between them. CDR3 length: 11 residues. CDR3 DNA sequence: TGTGCCAGCAGTTTCGACGACGAGCAGTTCTTC. It translates to CASSFDDEQFF.

Ten or more counts support this clonotype. J is TRBJ2-1 and V is TRBV6-2 or TRBV6-3; 13 nucleotides align to TRBD2. Germline V gene data show CDR1 as MNHEY and CDR2 as SVGEGT. The CDR3 totals 17 residues. Trimming took 6 bases from V and 7 from J; bases not matched to a gene: 12. The CDR3, as DNA: TGTGCCAGCAGCACCCATTCGGGACTAGCGGGATTAAATGAGCAGTTCTTC. Translation gives CASSTHSGLAGLNEQFF.

This clonotype was detected a few times. The chain joins TRBV28 to TRBJ2-5; 10 nucleotides align to TRBD2. The CDR3 spans 15 residues. Germline V CDR1 and CDR2: MDHEN, SYDVKM. V lost 4 bases and J lost 8; bases outside the gene matches: 10. CDR3 sequence (DNA): TGTGCCAGCAGTTCGCCAAAACTAGCGGGAAATACCCAGTACTTC. Translating it yields CASSSPKLAGNTQYF.

At least ten counts were recorded for this clonotype. The genes are TRBV29-1 and TRBJ2-5, with D hard to call. The CDR3 covers 12 residues. CDR1 SQVTM and CDR2 ANQGSEA come from the germline V gene. Trimming stripped 3 bases from V and 2 bases from J, with 7 bases between. CDR3 loop: CSVDRQQETQYF. The DNA of the CDR3 is TGCAGCGTTGATCGGCAGCAAGAGACCCAGTACTTC.

This sequence joins TRBV19 and TRBJ1-5; the D gene is possibly TRBD1 (5 bases). Trimming took 5 bases from V and 8 from J, leaving 10 bases between them. The V gene's germline CDR1 is LNHDA and CDR2 SQIVND (reference sequence). The CDR3 totals 12 residues. The CDR3 sequence: CASSFRDEPQHF. The CDR3 DNA reads as TGTGCCAGTAGTTTCAGGGATGAGCCCCAGCATTTT.

This clonotype was detected ten times or more. The chain uses TRBV6-6 and TRBJ2-5; 11 bases match TRBD2. Unmatched junction bases numbered 13, after V lost 5 bases and J lost 2 bases. CDR3 length: 18 amino acids. From germline, CDR1 is MNHNY and CDR2 SVGAGI (reference sequence). As DNA, the CDR3 is TGTGCCAGCAGTCCACACCGAGCCGGGACTAGCGGACAAGAGACCCAGTACTTC. Its protein is CASSPHRAGTSGQETQYF.

In this sample, this clonotype turned up many times. In DNA, the CDR3 is TGCGCCAGCAGCTCACGCTCAGGGGGCCCTGAAGCTTTCTTT. Protein product: CASSSRSGGPEAFF. V is TRBV5-1 and J is TRBJ1-1, with 8 bases aligning to TRBD1. CDR1 is SGHRS and CDR2 is YFSETQ in the germline V gene. V trimming: 3 bases; J trimming: 6 bases; junction bases outside the gene matches: 7. This CDR3 has 14 residues.

This clonotype has ten or more counts. The chain carries TRBV28 and TRBJ2-7; maybe TRBD2 (5 bases). V lost 6 bases, J lost 0 bases, and 21 bases lay in between. Germline CDR1 reads MDHEN; CDR2 reads SYDVKM. The CDR3 is 17 residues long. CDR3 in amino acids: CASSLRGLRGSSYEQYF. The DNA of the CDR3 is TGTGCCAGCAGCCTCCGAGGGCTCCGAGGATCCTCCTACGAGCAGTACTTC.

Ten or more counts support this clonotype. This chain links TRBV25-1 with TRBJ2-2; the match to TRBD2 covers 10 bases. There are 15 residues in the CDR3. V lost 5 bases and J lost 4; bases outside the gene matches: 4. Germline CDR1 is MGHDK and CDR2 is SYGVNS. The CDR3 loop reads CASSRSGRATGELFF. CDR3 sequence (DNA): TGTGCCAGCAGTCGGAGCGGGAGGGCCACCGGGGAGCTGTTTTTT.

The V gene is TRBV7-3, the J gene TRBJ2-2; 9 nucleotides agree with TRBD1. Germline V gives CDR1 SGHTA, CDR2 FQGTGA. V dropped 5 bases and J dropped 0; count of bases not matched to a gene: 13. The CDR3 spans 19 residues. The CDR3 region has the DNA TGTGCCAGCAGCCAACGCCAGACAGGGGGAACGACGAACACCGGGGAGCTGTTTTTT. Encoded protein: CASSQRQTGGTTNTGELFF. Complete variable domain (other parts from reference TRBV7-3 and TRBJ2-2): GAGVSQTPSNKVTEKGKYVELRCDPISGHTALYWYRQSLGQGPEFLIYFQGTGAADDSGLPNDRFFAVRPEGSVSTLKIQRTERGDSAVYLCASSQRQTGGTTNTGELFFGEGSRLTVL.